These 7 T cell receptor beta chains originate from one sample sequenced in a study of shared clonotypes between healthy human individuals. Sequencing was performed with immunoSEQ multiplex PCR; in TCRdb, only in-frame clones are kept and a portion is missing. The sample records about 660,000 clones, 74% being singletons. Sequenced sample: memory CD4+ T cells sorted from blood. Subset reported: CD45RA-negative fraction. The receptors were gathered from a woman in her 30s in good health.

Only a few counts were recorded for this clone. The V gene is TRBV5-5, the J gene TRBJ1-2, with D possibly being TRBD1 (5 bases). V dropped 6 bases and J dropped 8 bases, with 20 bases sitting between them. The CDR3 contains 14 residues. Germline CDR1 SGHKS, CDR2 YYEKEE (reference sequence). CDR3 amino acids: CASTPRGDQGGYTF. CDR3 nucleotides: TGTGCCAGCACTCCCCGGGGGGACCAGGGCGGCTACACCTTC.

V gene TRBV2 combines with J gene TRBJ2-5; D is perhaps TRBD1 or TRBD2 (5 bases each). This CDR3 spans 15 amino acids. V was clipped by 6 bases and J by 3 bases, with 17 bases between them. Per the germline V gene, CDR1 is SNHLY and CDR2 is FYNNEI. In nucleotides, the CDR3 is TGTGCCAGCAGAGACCACGGGACGGCCAAAGAGACCCAGTACTTC. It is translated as CASRDHGTAKETQYF.

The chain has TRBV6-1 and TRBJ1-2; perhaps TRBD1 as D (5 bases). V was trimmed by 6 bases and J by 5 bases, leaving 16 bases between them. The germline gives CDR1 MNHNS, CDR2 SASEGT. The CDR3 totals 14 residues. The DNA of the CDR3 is TGTGCCAGCAGGGCGACTGGGGCCGGTTATGGCTACACCTTC. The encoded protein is CASRATGAGYGYTF.

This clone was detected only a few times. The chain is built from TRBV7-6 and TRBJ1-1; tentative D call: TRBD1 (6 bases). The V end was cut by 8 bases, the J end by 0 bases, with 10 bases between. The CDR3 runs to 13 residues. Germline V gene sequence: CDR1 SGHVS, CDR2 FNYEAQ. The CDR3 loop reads CASQGRLNTEAFF. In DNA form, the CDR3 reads TGTGCCAGCCAGGGGAGGCTGAACACTGAAGCTTTCTTT.

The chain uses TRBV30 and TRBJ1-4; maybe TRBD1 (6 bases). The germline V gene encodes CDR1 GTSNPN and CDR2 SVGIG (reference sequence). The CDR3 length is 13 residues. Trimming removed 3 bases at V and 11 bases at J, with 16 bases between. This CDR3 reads CAWRDRGIGKLFF. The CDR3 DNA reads TGTGCCTGGAGGGACAGAGGCATAGGGAAACTGTTTTTT.

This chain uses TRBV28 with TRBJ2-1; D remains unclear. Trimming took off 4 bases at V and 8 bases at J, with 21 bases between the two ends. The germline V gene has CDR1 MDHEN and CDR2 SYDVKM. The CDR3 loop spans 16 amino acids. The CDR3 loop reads CASSSPFRSGIDEQFF. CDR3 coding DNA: TGTGCCAGCAGTTCCCCCTTCCGGTCTGGTATCGATGAGCAGTTCTTC.

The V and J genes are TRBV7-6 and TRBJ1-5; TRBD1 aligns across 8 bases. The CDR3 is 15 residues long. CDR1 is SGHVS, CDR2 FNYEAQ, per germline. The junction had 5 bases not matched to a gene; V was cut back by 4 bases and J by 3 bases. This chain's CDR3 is CASSSGTGINQPQHF. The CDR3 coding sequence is TGTGCCAGCAGCTCCGGGACAGGCATCAATCAGCCCCAGCATTTT.